Below are 28 T cell receptor beta chains sequenced from a single sample in a study of T cells in Graves' hyperthyroidism and ophthalmopathy. Using RNA transcripts as the source, TCR beta CDR3 regions were amplified. The HTBI set primed first-round TCR CDR3 RT-PCR. TCRdb used MiXCR to reprocess the multiplex PCR reads, holding one entry per CDR3 protein. The table has 94,000 or so distinct CDR3 sequences, around 50% seen once. The sequencing input was blood. The receptors were sampled from a woman between 40 and 50 years old with Graves' hyperthyroidism.

This clonotype occurred many times. The genes are TRBV9 and TRBJ2-2, with TRBD2 matching 9 bases. Germline CDR1 is SGDLS and CDR2 is YYNGEE. V was pared by 3 bases and J by 0 bases, with 0 bases of the junction left unmatched. CDR3 size: 15 residues. CDR3 amino acids: CASSGTSANTGELFF. The DNA for the CDR3 is TGTGCCAGCAGCGGGACTAGCGCGAACACCGGGGAGCTGTTTTTT.

V and J are TRBV5-1 and TRBJ1-5, with a possible D match to TRBD1 (5 bases). The germline V gene has CDR1 SGHRS and CDR2 YFSETQ. The V end lost 5 bases, the J end lost 3 bases, and 15 bases lay between the germline ends. The CDR3 covers 15 residues. In DNA form, the CDR3 reads TGCGCCAGCAGTCTGGAACGGGGGAACAATCAGCCCCAGCATTTT. Translating it yields CASSLERGNNQPQHF.

This clonotype was found a few times. The rearrangement links TRBV12-3 or TRBV12-4 to TRBJ1-3; 10 nucleotides match TRBD1. The V gene end was trimmed by 5 bases and the J gene end by 6 bases; junction bases not matched to a gene: 7. CDR3 length: 15 residues. CDR3 coding DNA: TGTGCCAGCAGTAGGAGACAGGGGGCGATAAACACCATATATTTT. Protein product: CASSRRQGAINTIYF.

The rearrangement links TRBV7-2 to TRBJ1-5; D is possibly TRBD1 (6 bases). The CDR3 runs 15 residues. In germline, CDR1 is SGHTA, CDR2 FQGNSA. Trimming left V 6 bases short and J 0 bases short, with 12 bases between. CDR3 sequence reads: CASSWGGGSNQPQHF. Here the CDR3 DNA reads TGTGCCAGCAGTTGGGGAGGGGGTAGCAATCAGCCCCAGCATTTT.

The chain couples TRBV7-9 to TRBJ1-2; TRBD1 matches at 9 bases. Germline V CDR1 and CDR2: SEHNR, FQNEAQ (reference sequence). Trimming at V came to 4 bases and at J to 9 bases, leaving 9 bases not matched to a gene. The CDR3 runs 14 residues. DNA of the CDR3: TGTGCCAGCAGCTCGACAGGGGGTTGGTACAGCTACACCTTC. Amino acid sequence: CASSSTGGWYSYTF.

Worth noting for this clonotype: A much more abundant neighbour one base away suggests this may be a read error. This rearrangement joins TRBV7-9 to TRBJ2-2; D is possibly TRBD2 (6 bases). The CDR3 runs 17 residues. Germline loops: CDR1 SEHNR, CDR2 FQNEAQ (reference sequence). The CDR3 loop reads CASSHMPGRENTEELFF. DNA for the CDR3: TGTGCCAGCAGCCATATGCCGGGACGGGAGAACACCGAGGAGCTGTTTTTT.

This clonotype came up many times. The J gene is TRBJ2-2, the V gene TRBV12-5; a weak D match, TRBD1 (6 bases). Germline CDR1 and CDR2: LGHNT and FRNRAP. V dropped 6 bases and J dropped 6 bases, with 14 bases sitting between them. The CDR3 spans 14 residues. The CDR3 loop is CASGHIDRPGELFF. The CDR3 DNA follows: TGTGCTAGTGGCCACATCGACAGGCCCGGGGAGCTGTTTTTT.

A word on this clonotype: With a much larger clone just one base away, this may be a read error. The chain links TRBV5-1 to TRBJ2-2; 7 bases agree with TRBD2. CDR1 and CDR2 (germline): SGHRS, YFSETQ. The CDR3 is made up of 15 amino acids. The CDR3 nucleotides read TGCGCCAGCAGCTTGCGGTCTCCGGTCGGCGGGGGGCTGTTTTTT. Translating gives CASSLRSPVGGGLFF.

V usage is TRBV20-1 and J usage is TRBJ1-5; D gene unclear. Germline CDR1 reads DFQATT; CDR2 reads SNEGSKA (reference sequence). V dropped 3 bases and J dropped 0 bases, with 12 bases sitting between them. This CDR3 contains 15 residues. The CDR3 DNA follows: TGCAGTGCTAGTCCAGTCCCCTATAGCAATCAGCCCCAGCATTTT. It yields the protein CSASPVPYSNQPQHF.

This clonotype was counted between two and nine times. The V call is TRBV29-1, the J call TRBJ1-2, with 7 bases lining up with TRBD1. This CDR3 region has 13 residues. V dropped 8 bases and J dropped 4; count of bases not matched to a gene: 10. From germline, CDR1 is SQVTM and CDR2 ANQGSEA. The CDR3 sequence: CSQERQGTYGYTF. DNA for the CDR3: TGCAGCCAAGAGCGACAGGGCACCTATGGCTACACCTTC. Variable domain in full (rest from reference TRBV29-1 and TRBJ1-2): SAVISQKPSRDICQRGTSLTIQCQVDSQVTMMFWYRQQPGQSLTLIATANQGSEATYESGFVIDKFPISRPNLTFSTLTVSNMSPEDSSIYLCSQERQGTYGYTFGSGTRLTVV.

Ten or more counts support this clonotype. The chain is built from TRBV20-1 and TRBJ2-3; D is ambiguous. The germline CDR1 and CDR2 sequences are DFQATT and SNEGSKA (reference sequence). This CDR3 has 14 residues. V was clipped by 1 base and J by 0 bases, with 8 bases between them. The CDR3 nucleotides are TGCAGTGCTAGAGCCTGGGTCAGCACAGATACGCAGTATTTT. This codes for CSARAWVSTDTQYF.

V gene TRBV19 combines with J gene TRBJ2-1; the D is unclear. The CDR3 has 12 residues. Looked up from germline, CDR1 is LNHDA and CDR2 is SQIVND (reference sequence). Trimming cost V 11 bases and J 0 bases, with 8 bases left between them. The CDR3 bases are TGTGCCTCGGGTTACTCCTACAATGAGCAGTTCTTC. As protein: CASGYSYNEQFF.

This clonotype was observed many times. The DNA for the CDR3 is TGCAGTGCCGTACTAGCGGCAAGGACCCAGTACTTC. It translates to CSAVLAARTQYF. The chain has TRBV20-1 and TRBJ2-5; 8 bases match TRBD2. In germline, CDR1 is DFQATT, CDR2 SNEGSKA (reference sequence). The CDR3 covers 12 residues. V dropped 6 bases and J dropped 7; count of bases not matched to a gene: 7.

Many counts were recorded for this clonotype. CDR3 nucleotide sequence: TGTGCCAGCAGTCCAACCGCAGACACCTACGAGCAGTACTTC. It specifies CASSPTADTYEQYF. The chain links TRBV12-3 or TRBV12-4 to TRBJ2-7; the D is unclear. This CDR3 region has 14 residues. The V end lost 5 bases, the J end lost 2 bases, and 13 bases lay between the germline ends.

In regard to this clonotype: At one of its ends the junction is not consistent with the germline gene, which may arise from a read error. This chain links TRBV5-5 with TRBJ1-6, with D possibly TRBD1 on 5 matching bases. CDR3 length equals 15 residues. Germline lookup yields CDR1 SGHKS and CDR2 YYEKEE (reference sequence). CDR3 region: CASRPTGTVRSPLHF. The CDR3 nucleotides read TGCGCCAGCAGACCTACCGGGACTGTTCGTTCACCCCTCCACTTC. The full variable domain, completed using reference TRBV5-5 and TRBJ1-6, is DAGVTQSPTHLIKTRGQQVTLRCSPISGHKSVSWYQQVLGQGPQFIFQYYEKEERGRGNFPDRFSARQFPNYSSELNVNALLLGDSALYLCASRPTGTVRSPLHFGNGTRLTVT.

The genes are TRBV29-1 and TRBJ1-1; no definite D call. The CDR3 is 13 residues long. V shed 8 bases and J shed 3 bases, with 16 bases lying between them. Germline V gene sequence: CDR1 SQVTM, CDR2 ANQGSEA. CDR3 nucleotides: TGCAGCAGTTACTCGGGCAGATACACTGAAGCTTTCTTT. This translates into CSSYSGRYTEAFF.

The V and J genes are TRBV20-1 and TRBJ1-2; D is ambiguous. Trimming took off 1 base at V and 10 bases at J, with 7 bases between the two ends. This CDR3 comprises 10 residues. Germline V gives CDR1 DFQATT, CDR2 SNEGSKA (reference sequence). CDR3 in amino acids: CSARGGVYTF. The CDR3 bases are TGCAGTGCTAGAGGGGGTGTCTACACCTTC.

The chain recombines TRBV5-5 with TRBJ1-1; D is perhaps TRBD1 (5 bases). Per germline, CDR1 SGHKS and CDR2 YYEKEE (reference sequence). This CDR3 has 15 residues. With 1 base removed from V and 1 base from J, the gap between germline ends came to 11 bases. This CDR3 is CASSLYQGQNTEAFF. The CDR3 DNA reads TGTGCCAGCAGCTTGTACCAGGGCCAGAACACTGAAGCTTTCTTT.

This clonotype was observed a handful of times. The chain combines TRBV28 with TRBJ1-2, with D unclear. The V gene lost 7 bases and the J gene lost 0 bases, with 3 bases spanning the gap. CDR1 is MDHEN, CDR2 SYDVKM, per germline. The CDR3 sequence is 11 residues long. CDR3 coding DNA: TGTGCCAGCAAGCCTAACTATGGCTACACCTTC. Encoded protein: CASKPNYGYTF.

As regards this clonotype: Given a much more abundant clone one base away, this may be a read error. The chain uses TRBV11-2 and TRBJ2-7; D is tentatively TRBD1 or TRBD2 (6 bases each). This CDR3 contains 11 residues. Germline CDR1 reads SGHAT; CDR2 reads FQNNGV. This chain's CDR3 is CASNGGSERYF. The DNA of the CDR3 is TGTGCCAGCAACGGGGGCTCAGAGCGGTACTTC. Filled out from reference TRBV11-2 and TRBJ2-7, the complete variable domain reads EAGVAQSPRYKIIEKRQSVAFWCNPISGHATLYWYQQILGQGPKLLIQFQNNGVVDDSQLPKDRFSAERLKGVDSTLKIQPAKLEDSAVYLCASNGGSERYFGPGTRLTVT.

In this sample, this clonotype turned up many times. This chain joins TRBV20-1 and TRBJ1-1; D gene uncertain. Germline lookup yields CDR1 DFQATT and CDR2 SNEGSKA (reference sequence). Between the trimmed V and J ends, which lost 3 bases and 7 bases, there was a span of 18 bases. The CDR3 contains 14 residues. The CDR3 region is CSASAPVGVGEAFF. The CDR3 coding sequence is TGCAGTGCTAGCGCGCCTGTCGGTGTTGGTGAAGCTTTCTTT.

The table lists this clonotype with many counts. V is TRBV7-9 and J is TRBJ2-7, with D possibly being TRBD1 (6 bases). The CDR3 has 14 amino acids. Germline V gene data show CDR1 as SEHNR and CDR2 as FQNEAQ (reference sequence). V was shortened by 10 bases and J by 2 bases, with 18 bases between the two germline ends. CDR3 amino acids: CATYPLGQTYEQYF. The DNA of the CDR3 is TGTGCCACTTACCCCCTCGGACAGACCTACGAGCAGTACTTC.

V usage is TRBV7-9 and J usage is TRBJ2-1; 9 positions agree with TRBD1. The length of the CDR3 is 16 residues. Germline trimming cut 3 bases from V and 3 bases from J; bases unmatched to any gene: 6. CDR1 and CDR2 from the germline V gene are SEHNR and FQNEAQ (reference sequence). CDR3 DNA sequence: TGTGCCAGCAGCTTGGCCCGGGACAGGGTCTACAATGAGCAGTTCTTC. Its translation: CASSLARDRVYNEQFF.

On this clonotype itself: Because the CDR3 is missing its conserved closing phenylalanine or tryptophan, this is likely a read error. The DNA is left out, because the CDR3 cannot be placed on it with certainty; the CDR3 is given as TCRdb lists it. The V and J genes are TRBV5-4 and TRBJ1-3. The CDR3 is 9 residues long, counting both termini. CDR1 is SGHNT and CDR2 is YYREEE in the germline V gene (reference sequence). The CDR3 protein is CASSYGGLA.

The chain couples TRBV5-1 to TRBJ1-1; D gene unclear. V was trimmed by 4 bases and J by 1 base, leaving 14 bases between them. Germline CDR1 is SGHRS and CDR2 is YFSETQ. The CDR3 is made up of 15 amino acids. The CDR3 sequence: CASSTTGLRNTEAFF. CDR3 in DNA: TGCGCCAGCAGCACCACGGGGTTACGGAACACTGAAGCTTTCTTT. Looking up the rest from reference TRBV5-1 and TRBJ1-1 gives the full variable domain: KAGVTQTPRYLIKTRGQQVTLSCSPISGHRSVSWYQQTPGQGLQFLFEYFSETQRNKGNFPGRFSGRQFSNSRSEMNVSTLELGDSALYLCASSTTGLRNTEAFFGQGTRLTVV.

About this clonotype: Germline is not matched at one junction end, which may reflect a read error. This rearrangement joins TRBV7-6 to TRBJ2-5; TRBD1 might be the D (6 bases). This CDR3 has 18 amino acids. Germline V gives CDR1 SGHVS, CDR2 FNYEAQ. CDR3 sequence (DNA): TGCGCCAGCAGCTTATCAGGGGCCAACACCGGGGAGATGATGACCCAGTACTTC. Amino acids: CASSLSGANTGEMMTQYF. Full variable domain (missing parts from reference TRBV7-6 and TRBJ2-5): GAGVSQSPRYKVTKRGQDVALRCDPISGHVSLYWYRQALGQGPEFLTYFNYEAQQDKSGLPNDRFSAERPEGSISTLTIQRTEQRDSAMYRCASSLSGANTGEMMTQYFGPGTRLLVL.

The chain links TRBV15 to TRBJ2-5; D ambiguous. Trimming took off 3 bases at V and 1 base at J, with 12 bases between the two ends. The CDR3 is 15 amino acids. Germline CDR1 reads LNHNV; CDR2 reads YYDKDF (reference sequence). The CDR3 nucleotides read TGTGCCACCAGCAGCTTGGTAAAAAGCCAAGAGACCCAGTACTTC. Residues: CATSSLVKSQETQYF.

This clonotype is a singleton in its sample. One end of the junction varies from germline; a read error may be responsible. The V and J genes are TRBV10-2 and TRBJ1-5; D gene unclear. CDR1 WSHSY and CDR2 SAAADI come from the germline V gene. The length of the CDR3 is 16 residues. The CDR3 sequence is CTSSPTALRGNQPQHF. As DNA, the CDR3 is TGCACCAGCAGCCCTACGGCCCTCCGGGGCAATCAGCCCCAGCATTTT.